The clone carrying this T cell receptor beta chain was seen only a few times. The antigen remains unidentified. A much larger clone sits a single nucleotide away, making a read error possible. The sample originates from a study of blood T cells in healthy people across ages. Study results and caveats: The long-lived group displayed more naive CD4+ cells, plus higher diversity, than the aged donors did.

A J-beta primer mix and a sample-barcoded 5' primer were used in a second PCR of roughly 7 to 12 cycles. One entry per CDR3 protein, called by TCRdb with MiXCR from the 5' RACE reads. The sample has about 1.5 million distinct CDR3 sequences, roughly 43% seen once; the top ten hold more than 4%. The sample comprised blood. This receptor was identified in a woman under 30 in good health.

The CDR3 here is CSVQDRRRADTQYF. The CDR3 DNA is TGCAGCGTTCAGGACAGGAGACGCGCAGATACGCAGTATTTT. The chain is built from TRBV29-1 and TRBJ2-3; 7 bases match TRBD1. This CDR3 is built from 14 residues. J gave up 4 bases and V 5 bases, and 9 bases lay outside the gene matches. The germline V gene encodes CDR1 SQVTM and CDR2 ANQGSEA.